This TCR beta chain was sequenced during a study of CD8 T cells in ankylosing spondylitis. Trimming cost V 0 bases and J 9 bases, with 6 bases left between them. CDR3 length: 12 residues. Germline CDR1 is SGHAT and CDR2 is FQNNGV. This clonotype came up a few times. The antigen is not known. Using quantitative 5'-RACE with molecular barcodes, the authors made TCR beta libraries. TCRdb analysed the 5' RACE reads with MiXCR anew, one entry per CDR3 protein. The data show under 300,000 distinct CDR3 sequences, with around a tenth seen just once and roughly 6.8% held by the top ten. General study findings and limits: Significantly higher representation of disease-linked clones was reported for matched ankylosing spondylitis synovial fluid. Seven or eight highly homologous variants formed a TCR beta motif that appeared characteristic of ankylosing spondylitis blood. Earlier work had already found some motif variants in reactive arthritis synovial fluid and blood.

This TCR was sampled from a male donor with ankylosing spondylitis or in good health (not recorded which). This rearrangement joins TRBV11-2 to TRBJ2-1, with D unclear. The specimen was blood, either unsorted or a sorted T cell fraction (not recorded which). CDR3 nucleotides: TGTGCCAGCAGCTTAGAAGGTACTGAGCAGTTCTTC. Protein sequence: CASSLEGTEQFF. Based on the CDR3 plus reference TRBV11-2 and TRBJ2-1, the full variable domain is EAGVAQSPRYKIIEKRQSVAFWCNPISGHATLYWYQQILGQGPKLLIQFQNNGVVDDSQLPKDRFSAERLKGVDSTLKIQPAKLEDSAVYLCASSLEGTEQFFGPGTRLTVL.